The TCR beta chain under discussion was sequenced for a study of blood T cell repertoires in COVID-19. Study background: Collection of acute and convalescent COVID-19 samples took place in the United States, Italy and Spain. From T cells, B-cell-depleted T cells, or PBMCs came the material, which was cDNA or gDNA.

Methods used by the authors: Cell counts per sample came from amplifying reference gene primers. Clones were sequenced by immunoSEQ multiplex PCR, and TCRdb holds only the in-frame ones, with some missing. That table gives V, J and clone size, and the DNA gave D and trimming. Of approximately 300,000 clones detected, 85% to 90% appear once; the ten largest clones hold roughly 0.8%. Trimming shortened V by 3 bases and J by 4 bases, and 4 bases separated the two germline ends. Germline-derived CDR1 and CDR2 are SEHNR and FQNEAQ (reference sequence). This CDR3 has 12 residues. The sequence was obtained from a young man with acute or convalescent COVID-19. The chain uses TRBV7-9 and TRBJ1-5; D uncertain. Sample: peripheral blood. The CDR3 DNA follows: TGTGCCAGCAGCTTTCATAATCAGCCCCAGCATTTT. It is translated as CASSFHNQPQHF. Full variable domain (rest looked up from reference TRBV7-9 and TRBJ1-5): DTGVSQNPRHKITKRGQNVTFRCDPISEHNRLYWYRQTLGQGPEFLTYFQNEAQLEKSRLLSDRFSAERPKGSFSTLEIQRTEQGDSAMYLCASSFHNQPQHFGDGTRLSIL.